One and the same sample provided the 29 T cell receptor beta chains below, sequenced in a study of technical replicates of blood from several donors (dated by TCRdb to about 2017). Library generation was performed with the immunoSEQ multiplex PCR assay. The clones in this table, taken by TCRdb from immuneACCESS, are in-frame only. Not every clone is retained; where verified, under half of the shortfall comes from an unresolved V gene, and the cause of the rest is unknown. The sample table records 75,000 to 95,000 clones; 85% to 95% of these occur just once. The leading ten clones occupy 0.2% to 0.3% of the sample. The sequencing sample was made of T cells isolated from PBMCs. The receptors stem from a human donor in good health.

This clone was observed once. V is TRBV2 and J is TRBJ2-5; 7 positions match TRBD2. Germline values: CDR1 SNHLY, CDR2 FYNNEI. V trimming: 8 bases; J trimming: 1 base; junction bases outside the gene matches: 13. The CDR3 contains 16 residues. The CDR3 loop is CASQESGPSGQETQYF. CDR3 coding DNA: TGTGCCAGCCAAGAATCGGGGCCTAGCGGCCAAGAGACCCAGTACTTC.

This clone was observed a single time. The genes are TRBV19 and TRBJ2-4; perhaps TRBD1 as D (5 bases). The CDR3 sequence is 13 residues long. The V end was cut by 11 bases, the J end by 0 bases, with 11 bases between. Germline-derived CDR1 and CDR2 are LNHDA and SQIVND (reference sequence). The CDR3 protein is CAVGAIAKNIQYF. The CDR3 bases are TGTGCCGTAGGGGCTATAGCCAAAAACATTCAGTACTTC.

This clone was observed once. J is TRBJ2-3 and V is TRBV4-1; D is undetermined. From germline, CDR1 is MGHRA and CDR2 YSYEKL. This CDR3 has 13 residues. Trimming removed 3 bases from V and 2 bases from J, with 6 bases in between. The CDR3 DNA reads as TGCGCCAGCAGCCAGTTATTCACAGATACGCAGTATTTT. Amino acid sequence: CASSQLFTDTQYF.

The genes are TRBV11-1 and TRBJ2-7, with a tentative D call TRBD1 (5 bases). CDR3 size: 14 residues. The V end lost 0 bases, the J end lost 3 bases, and 9 bases lay between the germline ends. Germline-derived CDR1 and CDR2 are SGHAT and FQDESV (reference sequence). CDR3 sequence (DNA): TGTGCCAGCAGCTTAGCCAGGGTAGGCTACGAGCAGTACTTC. Residues: CASSLARVGYEQYF.

The rearrangement joins TRBV7-9 to TRBJ2-5; tentatively, D is TRBD2 (5 bases). V lost 3 bases and J lost 3, with 11 bases in between. This CDR3 spans 14 amino acids. CDR1 is SEHNR and CDR2 is FQNEAQ in the germline V gene (reference sequence). In DNA form, the CDR3 reads TGTGCCAGCAGCTTGGTCCTAGCCGAAGAGACCCAGTACTTC. Protein sequence: CASSLVLAEETQYF.

The CDR3 DNA reads TGTGCCAGCATCCTCAGAAACCATGAAGCTTTCTTT. Translating gives CASILRNHEAFF. V and J are TRBV28 and TRBJ1-1; no reliable D call. CDR3 length: 12 amino acids. The ends were cut back, 7 bases at V and 7 bases at J, with 13 bases in the middle. Germline-derived CDR1 and CDR2 are MDHEN and SYDVKM.

The rearrangement uses TRBV5-1 and TRBJ1-1, with 8 bases identical to TRBD1. Germline-derived CDR1 and CDR2 are SGHRS and YFSETQ. This CDR3 has 15 residues. J lost 3 bases, V lost 3 bases, and 7 bases had no gene match. CDR3 nucleotide sequence: TGCGCCAGCAGCTCACAGGGGGTGGGGGACACTGAAGCTTTCTTT. Protein sequence: CASSSQGVGDTEAFF.

This CDR3 reads CASSLALGTGQETQYF. The DNA for the CDR3 is TGCGCCAGCAGCTTGGCGTTAGGGACAGGTCAAGAGACCCAGTACTTC. The chain links TRBV5-1 to TRBJ2-5; 8 bases are shared with TRBD1. Germline CDR1 SGHRS, CDR2 YFSETQ. V lost 0 bases and J lost 2; bases outside the gene matches: 6. This CDR3 has 16 amino acids.

V and J are TRBV9 and TRBJ1-1; TRBD1 is a possible D gene (6 bases). The CDR3 totals 14 residues. Germline CDR1 SGDLS, CDR2 YYNGEE. V was pared by 1 base and J by 4 bases, with 11 bases between. The CDR3 loop is CASSVSGEGTEAFF. The CDR3 nucleotides are TGTGCCAGCAGCGTATCAGGGGAGGGCACTGAAGCTTTCTTT.

The chain couples TRBV5-6 to TRBJ2-7; D may be TRBD1 (5 bases). The CDR3 has 15 residues. V was pared by 4 bases and J by 1 base, with 15 bases between. Germline V CDR1 and CDR2: SGHDT, YYEEEE. The CDR3: CASSLYSRVSYEQYF. DNA of the CDR3: TGTGCCAGCAGCCTATACTCCAGGGTATCCTACGAGCAGTACTTC.

CDR3 DNA sequence: TGTGCCTGGGCGAATGGGGCCGGGGCCAACGTCCTGACTTTC. It yields the protein CAWANGAGANVLTF. V gene TRBV30 combines with J gene TRBJ2-6, with TRBD1 as a possible D gene (5 bases). Germline V gene data show CDR1 as GTSNPN and CDR2 as SVGIG (reference sequence). Trimming removed 5 bases from V and 4 bases from J, with 12 bases in between. The CDR3 runs to 14 residues.

This clone was recorded once. This chain connects TRBV27 to TRBJ2-7, with a weak D call TRBD1 (5 bases). There are 11 residues in the CDR3. Germline assignment: CDR1 MNHEY and CDR2 SMNVEV (reference sequence). Trimming cost V 7 bases and J 6 bases, with 10 bases left between them. CDR3 in DNA: TGTGCCAGCATCCTGGGGCTCGAGCAGTACTTC. It is translated as CASILGLEQYF.

This rearrangement joins TRBV4-1 to TRBJ2-1, with D possibly being TRBD1 (6 bases). Trimming shortened V by 1 base and J by 8 bases, and 6 bases separated the two germline ends. This CDR3 is built from 12 residues. The germline V gene encodes CDR1 MGHRA and CDR2 YSYEKL. The CDR3 region has the DNA TGCGCCAGCAGCCAAGCAGGGGATGAGCAGTTCTTC. It codes for CASSQAGDEQFF.

The chain has TRBV30 and TRBJ2-7, with 9 bases matching TRBD1. CDR1 and CDR2 (germline): GTSNPN, SVGIG (reference sequence). The V gene end was trimmed by 5 bases and the J gene end by 3 bases; junction bases not matched to a gene: 11. This CDR3 spans 15 amino acids. The DNA of the CDR3 is TGTGCCTGGGGGGGGACCGGACAGGGGTACTACGAGCAGTACTTC. Translation gives CAWGGTGQGYYEQYF.

This chain connects TRBV7-9 to TRBJ2-1; 7 bases agree with TRBD2. The germline V gene encodes CDR1 SEHNR and CDR2 FQNEAQ (reference sequence). The CDR3 sequence is 15 residues long. Trimming cost V 2 bases and J 4 bases; bases outside gene matches: 5. The CDR3 sequence: CASSLRSGNYNEQFF. CDR3 nucleotides: TGTGCCAGCAGCTTAAGGAGCGGGAATTACAATGAGCAGTTCTTC. The entire variable domain, with the rest obtained from reference TRBV7-9 and TRBJ2-1, is as follows: DTGVSQNPRHKITKRGQNVTFRCDPISEHNRLYWYRQTLGQGPEFLTYFQNEAQLEKSRLLSDRFSAERPKGSFSTLEIQRTEQGDSAMYLCASSLRSGNYNEQFFGPGTRLTVL.

The chain has TRBV6-5 and TRBJ2-7; D gene ambiguous. The V and J ends lost 0 bases and 6 bases respectively, with 12 bases between them. CDR1 MNHEY and CDR2 SVGAGI come from the germline V gene. The CDR3 covers 14 residues. The CDR3, as DNA: TGTGCCAGCAGTTACTCGATCGGTGGGCCCGAGCAGTACTTC. Its protein product is CASSYSIGGPEQYF.

The J gene is TRBJ2-1, the V gene TRBV4-1; D possibly corresponds to TRBD1 (6 bases). Trimming stripped 0 bases from V and 0 bases from J, with 24 bases between. This CDR3 is built from 21 residues. The germline CDR1 and CDR2 sequences are MGHRA and YSYEKL. CDR3 loop: CASSQDPVGPGTPRSYNEQFF. CDR3 nucleotides: TGCGCCAGCAGCCAAGACCCGGTGGGGCCCGGGACACCACGCTCCTACAATGAGCAGTTCTTC.

V gene TRBV28 combines with J gene TRBJ1-1, with 7 bases identical to TRBD1. The CDR3 extends over 17 amino acids. The ends lost 3 bases at V and 0 bases at J; junction bases unmatched: 10. CDR1 MDHEN and CDR2 SYDVKM come from the germline V gene. For the CDR3, the DNA is TGTGCCAGCAGTTTTATCCCCGGGACAGTTATGAACACTGAAGCTTTCTTT. It is translated as CASSFIPGTVMNTEAFF.

V is TRBV7-9 and J is TRBJ1-6; 7 bases agree with TRBD1. The germline CDR1 and CDR2 sequences are SEHNR and FQNEAQ (reference sequence). The CDR3 length is 15 residues. J was trimmed by 5 bases and V by 4 bases; bases with no gene match: 5. The CDR3 reads CASSSNRGDNSPLHF. In DNA form, the CDR3 reads TGTGCCAGCAGCTCGAACAGGGGCGATAATTCACCCCTCCACTTT.

The chain employs TRBV11-2 and TRBJ2-7; D may be TRBD1 (6 bases). The length of the CDR3 is 14 residues. V gave up 3 bases and J gave up 3 bases, with 12 bases separating them. In germline, CDR1 is SGHAT, CDR2 FQNNGV. CDR3: CASSLDSPFYEQYF. CDR3 in DNA: TGTGCCAGCAGCTTGGACAGCCCCTTCTACGAGCAGTACTTC. Based on the CDR3 plus reference TRBV11-2 and TRBJ2-7, the full variable domain is EAGVAQSPRYKIIEKRQSVAFWCNPISGHATLYWYQQILGQGPKLLIQFQNNGVVDDSQLPKDRFSAERLKGVDSTLKIQPAKLEDSAVYLCASSLDSPFYEQYFGPGTRLTVT.

The CDR3 spells CASTLVGGREGEQYF. The CDR3 DNA is TGCGCCAGCACCCTGGTGGGCGGGAGAGAGGGCGAGCAGTACTTC. This chain uses TRBV5-1 with TRBJ2-7; 7 nucleotides align to TRBD2. Per germline, CDR1 SGHRS and CDR2 YFSETQ. This CDR3 comprises 15 residues. With 6 bases clipped from V and 6 bases from J, the junction kept 15 bases outside the gene matches.

The chain's CDR3 is CASSPLDRGRGNTEAFF. Here the CDR3 DNA reads TGTGCCAGCAGTCCTTTGGACAGGGGGCGCGGGAACACTGAAGCTTTCTTT. V gene TRBV2 combines with J gene TRBJ1-1; TRBD1 aligns across 11 bases. Trimming at V came to 5 bases and at J to 1 base, leaving 9 bases not matched to a gene. Germline CDR1 and CDR2: SNHLY and FYNNEI. This CDR3 is 17 amino acids long.

J is TRBJ2-5 and V is TRBV19; 9 positions match TRBD2. V shed 3 bases, J shed 1 base, and the junction held 3 bases outside the gene matches. Germline values: CDR1 LNHDA, CDR2 SQIVND (reference sequence). This CDR3 has 15 residues. The CDR3 DNA sequence: TGTGCCAGTAGTATCGGACTAGCGCTCCAAGAGACCCAGTACTTC. It specifies CASSIGLALQETQYF.

The chain employs TRBV10-3 and TRBJ2-5; no clear D gene. Germline lookup yields CDR1 ENHRY and CDR2 SYGVKD. The CDR3 is 13 residues long. The germline V and J ends were trimmed by 1 base and 3 bases, with 6 bases remaining between them. In nucleotides, the CDR3 is TGTGCCATCAGTGAGTACGTAGAAGAGACCCAGTACTTC. It is translated as CAISEYVEETQYF.

V is TRBV2 and J is TRBJ1-5, with 8 bases aligning to TRBD1. The J segment lost 4 bases and the V segment lost 7 bases, leaving 3 bases of the junction unmatched. This CDR3 region has 13 residues. CDR1 SNHLY and CDR2 FYNNEI come from the germline V gene. CDR3 coding DNA: TGTGCCAGCAAACAGGGGGAAAATCAGCCCCAGCATTTT. As protein: CASKQGENQPQHF.

V gene TRBV6-1 combines with J gene TRBJ2-7, with D maybe TRBD2 (6 bases). CDR3 length: 14 residues. Trimming stripped 2 bases from V and 3 bases from J, with 11 bases between. The germline gives CDR1 MNHNS, CDR2 SASEGT. CDR3: CASSERDFLYEQYF. The CDR3 region has the DNA TGTGCCAGCAGTGAAAGGGACTTCCTCTACGAGCAGTACTTC.

The chain recombines TRBV19 with TRBJ2-5, with D tentatively TRBD1 (5 bases). The CDR3 totals 14 residues. The V end was cut by 3 bases, the J end by 4 bases, with 12 bases between. CDR1 and CDR2 from the germline V gene are LNHDA and SQIVND (reference sequence). CDR3 DNA: TGTGCCAGTAGTATTGGAAGGGGTCGAGAGACCCAGTACTTC. It encodes CASSIGRGRETQYF.

This sequence joins TRBV29-1 and TRBJ1-2; 7 bases are a match to TRBD1. Germline assignment: CDR1 SQVTM and CDR2 ANQGSEA. CDR3 length: 13 amino acids. The V segment lost 5 bases and the J segment 4 bases; nucleotides outside the gene matches: 7. The CDR3 sequence is CSVPTGRAYGYTF. The DNA of the CDR3 is TGCAGCGTTCCGACAGGGCGGGCCTATGGCTACACCTTC.

J is TRBJ2-7 and V is TRBV19; D unresolved. Germline CDR1 is LNHDA and CDR2 is SQIVND (reference sequence). This CDR3 has 15 residues. V shed 0 bases and J shed 2 bases, with 11 bases lying between them. The CDR3 sequence is CASSIDRVHTYEQYF. The CDR3 DNA is TGTGCCAGTAGTATAGACCGGGTCCATACCTACGAGCAGTACTTC.